This paragraph covers one T cell receptor (beta chain) sequence. Its target is not known. The entry originates in a study of cytomegalovirus exposure and HLA in healthy donors. The data were produced by immunoSEQ multiplex PCR, yet TCRdb's version contains in-frame clones alone and is incomplete. The profile covers some 80,000 clones, with 90% to 97% appearing a single time and roughly 1.3% taken by the ten largest. The length of the CDR3 is 16 residues. V was pared by 3 bases and J by 5 bases, with 19 bases between. Germline V lookup: CDR1 GTSNPN, CDR2 SVGIG (reference sequence). Study-level points and caveats: Subsequent analysis revealed that first-cohort TCR clusters tended to co-occur in the 130 or so validation repertoires. For most TCR sequences rarity was the rule, although some public TCRs occurred in many donors.

What was sequenced was PBMCs. The receptor was derived from a woman younger than 35 in good health and CMV-seronegative. This sequence joins TRBV30 and TRBJ1-4; no clear D gene. In nucleotides, the CDR3 is TGTGCCTGGAGCGAGATACAGTGGGAGCGAAATGAAAAACTGTTTTTT. It encodes CAWSEIQWERNEKLFF.